Reported below is one T cell receptor beta chain. The data were taken from a study of response to subunit inactivated influenza vaccine. TCRdb re-called the RT-PCR reads with MiXCR, one entry per CDR3 protein. The profile shows some 640,000 distinct CDR3 sequences, more than 11% of them singletons. CDR3 length: 14 residues. V shed 5 bases, J shed 8 bases, and the junction held 6 bases outside the gene matches. Germline CDR1 is MNHEY and CDR2 is SMNVEV (reference sequence). The sequenced sample was PBMCs from blood, obtained 14 to 15 days before vaccination. The sequence came from a man between 45 and 60 years old who received an inactivated influenza vaccine. This chain uses TRBV27 with TRBJ2-1, with TRBD1 identical over 10 bases. The DNA for the CDR3 is TGTGCCAGCAGTCCAAGGACAGGGGGGGATGAGCAGTTCTTC. Translation gives CASSPRTGGDEQFF.